This T cell receptor (beta chain) emerged from a study of T-cell reconstitution after alpha-beta-depleted transplantation in children (TCRdb year 2016). General notes on the study: Using TCR repertoire profiling, the study followed T-cell immune reconstitution in a quantitative way in children after TCRalphabeta/CD19-depleted allogeneic hematopoietic cell transplantation.

The sample's treatment or condition label, in plain terms: allogeneic hematopoietic cell transplantation with graft depleted of TCRalphabeta T cells and CD19 B cells. The transplant recipients were children given TCRalphabeta/CD19-depleted allogeneic hematopoietic cell grafts. Libraries came from PCR. The data were produced on an Illumina HiSeq 2500. TCR libraries were prepared with molecular barcoding, using unique molecular identifiers to normalize TCRbeta repertoire quantification. TCRdb itself trimmed the public reads at Q25 with fastp, ran MiXCR and retained productive beta chains. Each CDR3 protein gets just one entry, which takes the most common genes and DNA from the rows behind it. The sample table contains approximately 110,000 distinct CDR3 sequences; only one count was recorded for roughly 24% of them. About 10% of the sample is in the top ten clones. About this clonotype itself: The antigen it recognizes is unknown. Base qualities are not recorded, but no much larger clone differs from it by a single base.

On the study overall, not on this receptor specifically: Hyperexpanded clone frequencies declined over subsequent months; after one year, T-cell counts and TCRbeta diversity were mostly attributed to newly produced T cells. About two months after transplant, the apparently early recovery of alphabetaT-cell counts reportedly depended on just several hundred clones that had expanded rapidly and came from non-depleted graft cells. The high TCRbeta diversity at day 60 in some patients was ascribed to recipient T cells and intrathymic progenitors that had survived conditioning.

The starting material was PBMCs, mostly from graft donor cells, obtained 180 days after TCRalphabeta/CD19-depleted stem cell transplant. This TCR was recovered from a male patient aged 2-15 years who had a stem cell transplant for chronic granulomatous disease, so the T cells may come from the graft donor.

The CDR3 reads CASSYPGATEAFF. The DNA reads TGTGCCAGCAGTTACCCAGGGGCCACTGAAGCTTTCTTT. The rearrangement combines TRBV6-5 with TRBJ1-1, with TRBD1 tentatively as D gene (6 bases match). CDR1 is given as MNHEY and CDR2 as SVGAGI, both from the germline V gene. From the cysteine up to the phenylalanine, the CDR3 has a length of 13 residues. Only the CDR3 region is kept as DNA, spanning 39 bases read in frame from base 1. Trimming costs V 2 bases and J 4 bases, and their ends lie 8 bases apart.